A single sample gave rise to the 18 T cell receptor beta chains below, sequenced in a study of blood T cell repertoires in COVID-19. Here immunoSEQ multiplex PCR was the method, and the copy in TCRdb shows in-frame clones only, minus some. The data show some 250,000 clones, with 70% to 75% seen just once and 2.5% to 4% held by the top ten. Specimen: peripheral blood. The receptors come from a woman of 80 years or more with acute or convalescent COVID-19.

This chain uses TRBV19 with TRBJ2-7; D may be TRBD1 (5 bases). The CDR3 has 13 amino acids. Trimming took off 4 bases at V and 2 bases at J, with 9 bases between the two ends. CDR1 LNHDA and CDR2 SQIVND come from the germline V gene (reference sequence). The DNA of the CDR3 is TGTGCCAGTAGTAGGACAATTACCTACGAGCAGTACTTC. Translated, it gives CASSRTITYEQYF.

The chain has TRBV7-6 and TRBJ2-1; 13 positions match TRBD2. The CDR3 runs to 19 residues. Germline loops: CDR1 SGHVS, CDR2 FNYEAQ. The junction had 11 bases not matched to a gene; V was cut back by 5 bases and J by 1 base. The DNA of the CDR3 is TGTGCCAGCAGCAAAGGACTAGCGGGAGCCCGGGGATCCTACAATGAGCAGTTCTTC. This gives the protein CASSKGLAGARGSYNEQFF.

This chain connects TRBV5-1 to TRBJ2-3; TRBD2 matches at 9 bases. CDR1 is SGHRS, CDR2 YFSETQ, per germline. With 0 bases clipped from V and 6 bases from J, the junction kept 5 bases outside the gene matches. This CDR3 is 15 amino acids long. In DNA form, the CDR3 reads TGCGCCAGCAGCTTGGGGAGCGGGGGGTTTGATACGCAGTATTTT. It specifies CASSLGSGGFDTQYF.

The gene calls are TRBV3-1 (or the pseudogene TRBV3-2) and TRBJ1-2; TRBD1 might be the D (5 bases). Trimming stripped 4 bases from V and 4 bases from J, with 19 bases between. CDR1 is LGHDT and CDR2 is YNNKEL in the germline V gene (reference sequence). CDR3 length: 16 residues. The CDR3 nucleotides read TGTGCCAGCAGCCTCCTGGGAACAGGCATGGGCTATGGCTACACCTTC. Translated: CASSLLGTGMGYGYTF.

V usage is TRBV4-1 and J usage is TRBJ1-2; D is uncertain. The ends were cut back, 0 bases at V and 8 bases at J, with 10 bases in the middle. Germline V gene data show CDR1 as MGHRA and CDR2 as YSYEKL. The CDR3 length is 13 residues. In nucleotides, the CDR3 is TGCGCCAGCAGCCAAGAGAGGGCGGGAGGCTACACCTTC. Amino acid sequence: CASSQERAGGYTF.

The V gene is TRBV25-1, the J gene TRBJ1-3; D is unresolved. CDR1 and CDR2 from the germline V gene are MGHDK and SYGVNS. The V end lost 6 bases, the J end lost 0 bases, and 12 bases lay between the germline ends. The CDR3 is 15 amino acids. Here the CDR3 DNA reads TGTGCCAGCAGCCCCCCGGGGTCCTCTGGAAACACCATATATTTT. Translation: CASSPPGSSGNTIYF. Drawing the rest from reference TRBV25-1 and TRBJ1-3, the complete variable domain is EADIYQTPRYLVIGTGKKITLECSQTMGHDKMYWYQQDPGMELHLIHYSYGVNSTEKGDLSSESTVSRIRTEHFPLTLESARPSHTSQYLCASSPPGSSGNTIYFGEGSWLTVV.

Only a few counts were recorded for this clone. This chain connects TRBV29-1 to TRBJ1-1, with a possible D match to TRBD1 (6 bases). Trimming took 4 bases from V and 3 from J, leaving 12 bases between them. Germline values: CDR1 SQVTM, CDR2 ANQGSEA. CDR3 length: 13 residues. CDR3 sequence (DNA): TGCAGCGTTGCTCAGGGGTTGGACACTGAAGCTTTCTTT. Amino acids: CSVAQGLDTEAFF.

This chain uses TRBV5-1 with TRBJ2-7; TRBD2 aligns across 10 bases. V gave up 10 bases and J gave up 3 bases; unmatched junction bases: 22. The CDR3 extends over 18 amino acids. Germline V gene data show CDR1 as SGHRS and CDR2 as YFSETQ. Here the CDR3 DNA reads TGCGCCGCCAGAGCGGTACAGAACGACTCTAGCGGGAGCTACGAGCAGTACTTC. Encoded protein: CAARAVQNDSSGSYEQYF.

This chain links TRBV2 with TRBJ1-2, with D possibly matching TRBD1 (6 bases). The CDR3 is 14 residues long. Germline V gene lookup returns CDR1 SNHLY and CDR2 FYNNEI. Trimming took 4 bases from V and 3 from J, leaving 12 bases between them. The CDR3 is CASSVLGADYGYTF. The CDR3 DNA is TGTGCCAGCAGTGTCCTGGGGGCTGACTATGGCTACACCTTC.

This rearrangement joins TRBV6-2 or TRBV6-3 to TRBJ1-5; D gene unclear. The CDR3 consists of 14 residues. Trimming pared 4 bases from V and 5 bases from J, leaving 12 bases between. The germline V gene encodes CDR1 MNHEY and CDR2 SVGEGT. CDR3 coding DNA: TGTGCCAGCAGTTTGGGCAGTGTGGATCAGCCCCAGCATTTT. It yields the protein CASSLGSVDQPQHF.

CDR3 amino acids: CASSEAPQPGNTIYF. The CDR3 DNA is TGTGCCAGCAGTGAAGCTCCACAGCCAGGAAACACCATATATTTT. This sequence joins TRBV2 and TRBJ1-3; D uncertain. The CDR3 runs to 15 residues. Trimming removed 0 bases from V and 4 bases from J, with 10 bases in between. From germline, CDR1 is SNHLY and CDR2 FYNNEI.

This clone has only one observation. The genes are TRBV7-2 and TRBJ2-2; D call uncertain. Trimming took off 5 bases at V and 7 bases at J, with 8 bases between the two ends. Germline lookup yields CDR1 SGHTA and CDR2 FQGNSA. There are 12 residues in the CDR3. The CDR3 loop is CASSQAIGELFF. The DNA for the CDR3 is TGTGCCAGCAGCCAAGCGATCGGGGAGCTGTTTTTT.

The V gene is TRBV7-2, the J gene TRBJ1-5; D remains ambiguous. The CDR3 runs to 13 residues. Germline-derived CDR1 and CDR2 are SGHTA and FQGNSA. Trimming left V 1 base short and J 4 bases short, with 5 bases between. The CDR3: CASSLDTNQPQHF. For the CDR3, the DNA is TGTGCCAGCAGCTTAGACACAAATCAGCCCCAGCATTTT.

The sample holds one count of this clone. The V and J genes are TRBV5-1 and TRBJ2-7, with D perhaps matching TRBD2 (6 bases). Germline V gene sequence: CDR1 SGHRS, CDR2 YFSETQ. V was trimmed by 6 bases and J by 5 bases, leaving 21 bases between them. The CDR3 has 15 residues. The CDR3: CASNPRGYPSDEQYF. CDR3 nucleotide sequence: TGCGCCAGCAACCCGCGGGGATACCCAAGTGACGAGCAGTACTTC. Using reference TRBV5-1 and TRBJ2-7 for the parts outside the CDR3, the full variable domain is KAGVTQTPRYLIKTRGQQVTLSCSPISGHRSVSWYQQTPGQGLQFLFEYFSETQRNKGNFPGRFSGRQFSNSRSEMNVSTLELGDSALYLCASNPRGYPSDEQYFGPGTRLTVT.

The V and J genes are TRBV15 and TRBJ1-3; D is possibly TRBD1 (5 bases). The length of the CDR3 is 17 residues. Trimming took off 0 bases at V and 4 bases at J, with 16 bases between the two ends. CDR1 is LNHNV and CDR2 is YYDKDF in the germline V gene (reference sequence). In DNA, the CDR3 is TGTGCCACCAGCAGAGATTGGGGGACTATCGGCGGAAACACCATATATTTT. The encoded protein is CATSRDWGTIGGNTIYF.

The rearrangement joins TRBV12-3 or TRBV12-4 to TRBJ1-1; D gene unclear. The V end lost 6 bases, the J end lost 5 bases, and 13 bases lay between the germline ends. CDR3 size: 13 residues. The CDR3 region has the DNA TGTGCCAGCAGCATGGTGCCGAGTACTGAAGCTTTCTTT. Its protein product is CASSMVPSTEAFF.

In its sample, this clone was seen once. The CDR3 loop is CASSSRRGAPYNEQFF. CDR3 coding DNA: TGTGCCAGCAGTTCACGGCGGGGGGCCCCCTACAATGAGCAGTTCTTC. The V call is TRBV6-2 or TRBV6-3, the J call TRBJ2-1, with 8 bases aligning to TRBD2. Losses at the gene ends were 4 bases for V and 2 bases for J; bases not matched to a gene: 7. Germline loops: CDR1 MNHEY, CDR2 SVGEGT. This CDR3 has 16 amino acids.

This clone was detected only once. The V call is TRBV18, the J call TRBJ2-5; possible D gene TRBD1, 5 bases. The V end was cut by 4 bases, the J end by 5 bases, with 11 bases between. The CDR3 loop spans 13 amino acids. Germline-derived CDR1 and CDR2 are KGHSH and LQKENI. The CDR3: CASSRTQGETQYF. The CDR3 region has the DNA TGTGCCAGCTCACGCACCCAGGGCGAGACCCAGTACTTC. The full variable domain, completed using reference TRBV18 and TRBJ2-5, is NAGVMQNPRHLVRRRGQEARLRCSPMKGHSHVYWYRQLPEEGLKFMVYLQKENIIDESGMPKERFSAEFPKEGPSILRIQQVVRGDSAAYFCASSRTQGETQYFGPGTRLLVL.